The rows below give T cell receptor beta chains drawn from one sample of a study of Graves' ophthalmopathy and Graves' hyperthyroidism. Each CDR3 protein is one row after TCRdb ran MiXCR on the multiplex PCR reads. The data hold some 750,000 distinct CDR3 sequences, with 40% observed a single time. Sequencing input: peripheral blood. The origin of the receptors is an adult man with Graves' ophthalmopathy. Both conserved end residues are part of each CDR3. The D gene is left open where the match is weak. Some rows have no size entry. The others give once, few or many, or a class for an expanded clone.

>TRBV19|-|-|TRBJ1-4
CASINAAVPEKLFF
TGTGCCAGTATCAATGCGGCAGTTCCCGAAAAACTGTTTTTT
>TRBV12-3/TRBV12-4|-|-|TRBJ2-2
CASIPLGGAGELFF
TGTGCCAGCATCCCCCTGGGGGGAGCCGGGGAGCTGTTTTTT
>TRBV7-9|few|-|TRBJ1-1
CASSLVLRGAFF
TGTGCCAGCAGCTTAGTTCTCCGGGGGGCTTTCTTT
>TRBV29-1|-|-|TRBJ2-7
CSVEGGGLGYEQYF
TGCAGCGTTGAAGGGGGGGGGCTGGGCTACGAGCAGTACTTC
>TRBV20-1|few|TRBD1|TRBJ1-2
CSALTGVKGYTF
TGCAGTGCTCTGACAGGGGTAAAGGGCTACACCTTC
>TRBV7-6|many|-|TRBJ2-5
CASSLALTDQETQYF
TGTGCCAGCAGCTTAGCTCTGACGGACCAAGAGACCCAGTACTTC
>TRBV2|-|TRBD2|TRBJ2-3
CASSLEAGDSDTQYF
TGTGCCAGCAGTTTAGAGGCGGGAGATTCGGATACGCAGTATTTT
>TRBV20-1|-|-|TRBJ1-5
CSARGRSNQPQHF
TGCAGTGCTAGAGGTCGGAGCAATCAGCCCCAGCATTTT
>TRBV10-3|once|TRBD1|TRBJ1-5
CAISDGQGKSNQPQHF
TGTGCCATCAGCGACGGACAGGGGAAGAGCAATCAGCCCCAGCATTTT
>TRBV7-9|many|-|TRBJ2-7
CASSLALRVIYEQYF
TGTGCCAGCAGCTTAGCGCTAAGGGTAATCTACGAGCAGTACTTC
>TRBV7-9|-|-|TRBJ2-2
CASSQTKPGELFF
TGTGCCAGCAGTCAAACTAAGCCCGGGGAGCTGTTTTTT
>TRBV6-6|many|TRBD1|TRBJ1-2
CASIPGQGRYGYTF
TGTGCCAGCATCCCAGGACAGGGGCGCTATGGCTACACCTTC
>TRBV12-3/TRBV12-4|-|TRBD1|TRBJ1-1
CASSVETGGLTEAFF
TGTGCCAGCAGTGTAGAGACAGGGGGCTTAACTGAAGCTTTCTTT
>TRBV19|-|TRBD2|TRBJ2-2
CASSTVAGGRSTGELFF
TGTGCCAGTAGTACGGTAGCGGGAGGCCGCAGTACCGGGGAGCTGTTTTTT
>TRBV6-6|few|-|TRBJ2-7
CASSPVGVGEQYF
TGTGCCAGCAGTCCAGTGGGGGTTGGGGAGCAGTACTTC
>TRBV20-1|-|TRBD1|TRBJ1-2
CSAPRGADRGRNGYTF
TGCAGTGCCCCCAGGGGGGCGGACAGGGGGCGAAATGGCTACACCTTC
>TRBV24-1|-|-|TRBJ1-5
CASTRLTNQPQHF
TGTGCCAGCACCCGACTTACTAATCAGCCCCAGCATTTT
>TRBV28|-|-|TRBJ1-1
CASSAAGLTEAFF
TGTGCCAGCAGCGCAGCGGGTCTCACTGAAGCTTTCTTT
>TRBV9|-|TRBD1|TRBJ1-2
CASSSPRGQGDYGYTF
TGTGCCAGCAGCTCCCCCCGGGGACAGGGGGACTATGGCTACACCTTC
>TRBV2|-|-|TRBJ2-7
CASRSGTPYEQYF
TGTGCCAGCAGATCAGGGACCCCCTACGAGCAGTACTTC
>TRBV9|many|-|TRBJ1-2
CASSSGTFDYGYTF
TGTGCCAGCAGCTCGGGGACGTTCGATTATGGCTACACCTTC
>TRBV15|-|-|TRBJ2-5
CATSREGVEETQYF
TGTGCCACCAGCAGAGAGGGGGTCGAAGAGACCCAGTACTTC
>TRBV25-1|-|-|TRBJ1-1
CASSLTGSMNTEAFF
TGTGCCAGCAGTCTTACAGGAAGCATGAACACTGAAGCTTTCTTT
>TRBV7-9|-|TRBD2|TRBJ2-5
CASSGGVWGLPGETQYF
TGTGCCAGCAGCGGGGGGGTGTGGGGCCTACCGGGGGAGACCCAGTACTTC
>TRBV25-1|few|-|TRBJ2-2
CASSQQSETGELFF
TGTGCCAGCAGTCAACAGAGCGAGACCGGGGAGCTGTTTTTT
>TRBV7-9|many|-|TRBJ2-5
CASSLAIRVEQETQYF
TGTGCCAGCAGCTTAGCCATCAGGGTGGAACAAGAGACCCAGTACTTC
>TRBV19|few|-|TRBJ1-4
CASSRTQLWEEKLFF
TGTGCCAGTAGTAGAACCCAGCTCTGGGAGGAAAAACTGTTTTTT
>TRBV25-1|-|-|TRBJ2-2
CACSARIQGAGELFF
-
>TRBV9|many|-|TRBJ1-2
CASSPQAGGTEGYTF
TGTGCCAGCAGCCCGCAGGCAGGAGGGACTGAGGGCTACACCTTC
>TRBV6-1|few|TRBD1|TRBJ2-5
CASSEGGTGGGETQYF
TGTGCCAGCAGTGAAGGAGGGACAGGGGGAGGAGAGACCCAGTACTTC
>TRBV10-2|-|-|TRBJ1-5
CASSGTTGQNQPQHF
TGCGCCAGCAGTGGCACTACAGGGCAAAATCAGCCCCAGCATTTT
>TRBV2|many|-|TRBJ1-1
CASIFVEGSEAFF
TGTGCCAGCATCTTCGTGGAGGGCTCTGAAGCTTTCTTT
>TRBV29-1|many|-|TRBJ1-5
CSVEDLGGGSNQPQHF
TGCAGCGTTGAAGATCTAGGGGGAGGCAGCAATCAGCCCCAGCATTTT
>TRBV2|many|-|TRBJ2-7
CASRDPPYEQYF
TGTGCCAGCAGGGACCCCCCCTACGAGCAGTACTTC
>TRBV2|-|TRBD2|TRBJ2-5
CASRQTSGAETQYF
TGTGCCAGCAGGCAGACTAGCGGGGCGGAGACCCAGTACTTC
>TRBV25-1|-|TRBD1|TRBJ2-6
CASTGTGGTGANVLTF
TGTGCCAGCACTGGGACAGGGGGGACTGGGGCCAACGTCCTGACTTTC
>TRBV19|few|-|TRBJ1-2
CASRASDGQIYGYTF
TGTGCCAGTAGAGCATCCGACGGACAAATCTATGGCTACACCTTC
>TRBV9|few|TRBD1|TRBJ1-6
CASSLEPGQGNSPLHF
TGTGCCAGCAGCTTAGAACCGGGACAGGGAAACTCACCCCTCCACTTT
>TRBV14|-|TRBD2|TRBJ2-7
CASSQDVGLAATYEQYF
TGTGCCAGCAGCCAAGATGTGGGACTAGCGGCAACCTACGAGCAGTACTTC
>TRBV6-5|-|-|TRBJ2-1
CASSKRTVYNEQFF
TGTGCCAGCAGCAAACGGACCGTCTACAATGAGCAGTTCTTC
>TRBV7-9|-|-|TRBJ2-7
CASTIGRRFDEQYF
TGTGCCAGCACCATCGGCCGCAGGTTTGACGAGCAGTACTTC
>TRBV25-1|-|TRBD1|TRBJ1-5
CASSLVRGTGHGNQPQHF
TGTGCCAGCAGTTTAGTGCGGGGGACAGGGCATGGCAATCAGCCCCAGCATTTT
>TRBV14|few|-|TRBJ2-7
CASSQGRFYEQYF
TGTGCCAGCAGCCAAGGGCGCTTCTACGAGCAGTACTTC
>TRBV11-2|-|-|TRBJ2-7
CASSLGRTSYEQYF
TGTGCCAGTAGTCTCGGCAGGACCTCCTACGAGCAGTACTTC
>TRBV6-1|few|-|TRBJ1-3
CASSHRDKNTIYF
TGTGCCAGCAGTCACCGGGACAAAAACACCATATATTTT
>TRBV5-1|many|TRBD1|TRBJ1-2
CASSSGQGAVYGGYTF
TGCGCCAGCAGCTCGGGACAGGGGGCGGTCTACGGTGGCTACACCTTC